What follows are 5 T cell receptor beta chains derived from one specimen sequenced in a study of cytomegalovirus exposure and HLA in healthy donors. The table came from immunoSEQ multiplex PCR; TCRdb's copy has only in-frame clones and leaves some out. The sample includes roughly 300,000 clones, roughly nine tenths of them seen just once. Sequencing input: PBMCs. Every receptor here comes from a young woman in good health and CMV-seropositive.

This clone was counted once. The chain has TRBV6-1 and TRBJ2-2; D is possibly TRBD1 (6 bases). CDR3 length equals 15 residues. Germline values: CDR1 MNHNS, CDR2 SASEGT. Trimming removed 6 bases at V and 5 bases at J, with 16 bases between. The CDR3 loop is CASSKTGLLTGELFF. Written as DNA, the CDR3 is TGTGCCAGCAGCAAAACAGGGTTACTGACCGGGGAGCTGTTTTTT.

The chain couples TRBV11-2 to TRBJ2-5; D ambiguous. The V and J ends lost 5 bases and 5 bases respectively, with 12 bases between them. From germline, CDR1 is SGHAT and CDR2 FQNNGV. The CDR3 totals 13 residues. The CDR3 sequence: CASSPRIKETQYF. The DNA of the CDR3 is TGTGCCAGCAGCCCCCGAATCAAGGAGACCCAGTACTTC.

The rearrangement joins TRBV27 to TRBJ2-7, with 7 bases matching TRBD2. The germline V gene encodes CDR1 MNHEY and CDR2 SMNVEV (reference sequence). Trimming cost V 4 bases and J 8 bases; bases outside gene matches: 2. The CDR3 has 11 amino acids. The CDR3 spells CASSSREQQYF. The DNA of the CDR3 is TGTGCCAGCAGTTCGCGGGAGCAGCAGTACTTC.

J is TRBJ1-5 and V is TRBV19; D ambiguous. V shed 5 bases and J shed 0 bases, with 8 bases lying between them. Looked up from germline, CDR1 is LNHDA and CDR2 is SQIVND (reference sequence). This CDR3 is 14 amino acids long. This CDR3 is CASSGQHSNQPQHF. CDR3 nucleotides: TGTGCCAGTAGTGGGCAGCATAGCAATCAGCCCCAGCATTTT.

This chain links TRBV7-9 with TRBJ2-5; D gene ambiguous. CDR1 SEHNR and CDR2 FQNEAQ come from the germline V gene (reference sequence). CDR3 length: 13 residues. V dropped 6 bases and J dropped 4 bases, with 12 bases sitting between them. This CDR3 reads CASRIQAGETQYF. The CDR3, as DNA: TGTGCCAGCAGAATCCAGGCAGGAGAGACCCAGTACTTC.